This entry lists 17 T cell receptor beta chains sequenced from one sample in a study of cytomegalovirus exposure and HLA in healthy donors. Primers for the PCR totalled 60 Vbeta and 13 Jbeta. Only in-frame clones appear in the TCRdb table, and some are missing; sequencing was by immunoSEQ multiplex PCR. The sample lists over 150,000 clones, 75% to 85% seen once, with around 1.6% in the top ten. Material for sequencing was PBMCs. These TCRs come from a girl aged 5 to 17 in good health and CMV-seropositive.

This clone has only one observation. CDR3 nucleotide sequence: TGTGCCAGCAGCGTAGCCCCGAGCGGGGGCGATACGCAGTATTTT. Protein sequence: CASSVAPSGGDTQYF. The chain links TRBV9 to TRBJ2-3, with TRBD2 matching 8 bases. CDR1 is SGDLS and CDR2 is YYNGEE in the germline V gene. With V trimmed by 0 bases and J by 6 bases, 6 bases remained unmatched. This CDR3 region has 15 residues.

In this sample, this clone turned up a few times. The gene calls are TRBV4-3 and TRBJ1-5; D unresolved. V lost 4 bases and J lost 3, with 7 bases in between. The CDR3 runs to 13 residues. Germline CDR1 reads LGHNA; CDR2 reads YSLEER. The CDR3 reads CASSLAVNQPQHF. The CDR3 DNA follows: TGCGCCAGCAGCCTTGCGGTCAATCAGCCCCAGCATTTT.

J is TRBJ2-6 and V is TRBV11-2; the match to TRBD1 covers 12 bases. Looked up from germline, CDR1 is SGHAT and CDR2 is FQNNGV. The CDR3 runs 18 residues. Trimming cost V 5 bases and J 3 bases; bases outside gene matches: 8. For the CDR3, the DNA is TGTGCCAGCAGCCATACCGGGACAGGGGGCTTTGGGGCCAACGTCCTGACTTTC. It encodes CASSHTGTGGFGANVLTF. Supplemented by reference TRBV11-2 and TRBJ2-6, the full variable domain reads EAGVAQSPRYKIIEKRQSVAFWCNPISGHATLYWYQQILGQGPKLLIQFQNNGVVDDSQLPKDRFSAERLKGVDSTLKIQPAKLEDSAVYLCASSHTGTGGFGANVLTFGAGSRLTVL.

V gene TRBV11-3 combines with J gene TRBJ2-1; TRBD2 agrees at 9 bases. Germline assignment: CDR1 SGHNT and CDR2 YENEEA. CDR3 length: 16 amino acids. V trimming: 4 bases; J trimming: 8 bases; junction bases outside the gene matches: 12. The CDR3 protein is CASSSRSGGPPDEQFF. DNA for the CDR3: TGTGCCAGCAGCTCCCGGAGCGGGGGGCCACCCGATGAGCAGTTCTTC.

V usage is TRBV2 and J usage is TRBJ1-1; 9 bases are a match to TRBD1. J was trimmed by 4 bases and V by 1 base; bases with no gene match: 10. This CDR3 has 17 residues. The germline V gene has CDR1 SNHLY and CDR2 FYNNEI. CDR3: CASSEGTLQGAGTEAFF. Here the CDR3 DNA reads TGTGCCAGCAGTGAAGGGACCCTACAGGGGGCGGGCACTGAAGCTTTCTTT. The complete variable domain, with remaining parts taken from reference TRBV2 and TRBJ1-1, reads EPEVTQTPSHQVTQMGQEVILRCVPISNHLYFYWYRQILGQKVEFLVSFYNNEISEKSEIFDDQFSVERPDGSNFTLKIRSTKLEDSAMYFCASSEGTLQGAGTEAFFGQGTRLTVV.

This clone was seen a handful of times. V is TRBV19 and J is TRBJ1-2; D not resolved. The length of the CDR3 is 15 residues. Germline CDR1 and CDR2: LNHDA and SQIVND (reference sequence). Trimming removed 4 bases from V and 4 bases from J, with 16 bases in between. The CDR3 DNA reads as TGTGCCAGTAGTACCCGAGGAGGGATCGGCTATGGCTACACCTTC. It codes for CASSTRGGIGYGYTF. Full variable domain (outside the CDR3, taken from reference TRBV19 and TRBJ1-2): DGGITQSPKYLFRKEGQNVTLSCEQNLNHDAMYWYRQDPGQGLRLIYYSQIVNDFQKGDIAEGYSVSREKKESFPLTVTSAQKNPTAFYLCASSTRGGIGYGYTFGSGTRLTVV.

This clone came up once. The chain carries TRBV9 and TRBJ2-7, with D possibly matching TRBD2 (5 bases). Germline V CDR1 and CDR2: SGDLS, YYNGEE. This CDR3 spans 12 amino acids. With 0 bases removed from V and 6 bases from J, the gap between germline ends came to 7 bases. In DNA, the CDR3 is TGTGCCAGCAGCGTAGACCGGGGCGAGCAGTACTTC. This encodes CASSVDRGEQYF.

V usage is TRBV11-2 and J usage is TRBJ1-3; the match to TRBD1 covers 7 bases. Germline values: CDR1 SGHAT, CDR2 FQNNGV. The CDR3 extends over 14 amino acids. With V trimmed by 6 bases and J by 9 bases, 11 bases remained unmatched. CDR3 in DNA: TGTGCCAGCAGTTCCGACAGGGACCGTGGCACCATATATTTT. It is translated as CASSSDRDRGTIYF.

The CDR3 DNA follows: TGCGCCAGCCGCGGGGGTTCCTACGAGCAGTACTTC. It translates to CASRGGSYEQYF. V usage is TRBV5-1 and J usage is TRBJ2-7; 7 nucleotides match TRBD2. CDR3 size: 12 residues. J gave up 1 base and V 7 bases, and 2 bases lay outside the gene matches. Germline V gene sequence: CDR1 SGHRS, CDR2 YFSETQ.

The rearrangement joins TRBV27 to TRBJ2-1; TRBD1 is a possible D gene (5 bases). The ends were cut back, 4 bases at V and 3 bases at J, with 10 bases in the middle. The CDR3 is 14 amino acids. Germline V gene lookup returns CDR1 MNHEY and CDR2 SMNVEV (reference sequence). This CDR3 is CASSSATDYNEQFF. The CDR3, as DNA: TGTGCCAGCAGTTCGGCGACAGACTACAATGAGCAGTTCTTC.

This clone occurred once. CDR3: CASSLGPGGYNEQFF. As DNA, the CDR3 is TGCGCCAGCAGCCTCGGACCAGGGGGATACAATGAGCAGTTCTTC. The chain employs TRBV4-1 and TRBJ2-1; 7 bases map to TRBD1. This CDR3 spans 15 amino acids. J gave up 4 bases and V 4 bases, and 7 bases lay outside the gene matches. Germline CDR1 MGHRA, CDR2 YSYEKL.

Turning to this clone: Mismatch with germline at one junction end may stem from a read error. The V call is TRBV30, the J call TRBJ2-7, with TRBD1 matching 11 bases. The CDR3 length is 14 residues. Per the germline V gene, CDR1 is GTSNPN and CDR2 is SVGIG (reference sequence). The DNA for the CDR3 is TGTGTCTGGAGTGCCTGGGACAGGGGGTACGAGCAGTACTTC. This gives the protein CVWSAWDRGYEQYF. Filled out from reference TRBV30 and TRBJ2-7, the complete variable domain reads SQTIHQWPATLVQPVGSPLSLECTVEGTSNPNLYWYRQAAGRGLQLLFYSVGIGQISSEVPQNLSASRPQDRQFILSSKKLLLSDSGFYLCVWSAWDRGYEQYFGPGTRLTVT.

The V gene is TRBV7-2, the J gene TRBJ2-3; D might be TRBD2 (6 bases). CDR1 is SGHTA and CDR2 is FQGNSA in the germline V gene. Trimming removed 5 bases at V and 2 bases at J, with 14 bases between. This CDR3 is built from 15 residues. The CDR3 loop reads CASSLGGITTDTQYF. In DNA, the CDR3 is TGTGCCAGCAGCCTTGGGGGGATTACCACAGATACGCAGTATTTT.

The chain couples TRBV5-6 to TRBJ2-1; TRBD1 matches 9 bases. V lost 3 bases, J lost 4 bases, and 5 bases stayed unmatched. Per the germline V gene, CDR1 is SGHDT and CDR2 is YYEEEE. The CDR3 has 15 residues. CDR3 nucleotides: TGTGCCAGCAGCTGGGGACAGGGCCTTTACAATGAGCAGTTCTTC. Its translation is CASSWGQGLYNEQFF.

The chain has TRBV5-1 and TRBJ1-2; D might be TRBD1 (6 bases). Germline CDR1 reads SGHRS; CDR2 reads YFSETQ. The CDR3 runs 16 residues. Trimming removed 4 bases at V and 6 bases at J, with 22 bases between. The CDR3 sequence: CASSPTTGPTSNGYTF. The CDR3 DNA sequence: TGCGCCAGCAGCCCGACAACAGGGCCTACAAGCAATGGCTACACCTTC.

This chain connects TRBV11-2 to TRBJ1-6; tentatively, D is TRBD1 (5 bases). Trimming pared 5 bases from V and 7 bases from J, leaving 15 bases between. In germline, CDR1 is SGHAT, CDR2 FQNNGV. This CDR3 is built from 15 residues. CDR3 in amino acids: CASSPTAGLNSPLHF. CDR3 coding DNA: TGTGCCAGCAGCCCCACAGCAGGGCTCAATTCACCCCTCCACTTT.

The chain employs TRBV27 and TRBJ1-6; possibly TRBD1 for D (6 bases). V was trimmed by 7 bases and J by 6 bases, leaving 16 bases between them. The CDR3 extends over 15 amino acids. Germline V gene lookup returns CDR1 MNHEY and CDR2 SMNVEV (reference sequence). CDR3 sequence: CASMTGSGGNSPLHF. The CDR3 region has the DNA TGTGCCAGCATGACAGGCAGCGGGGGTAATTCACCCCTCCACTTT.